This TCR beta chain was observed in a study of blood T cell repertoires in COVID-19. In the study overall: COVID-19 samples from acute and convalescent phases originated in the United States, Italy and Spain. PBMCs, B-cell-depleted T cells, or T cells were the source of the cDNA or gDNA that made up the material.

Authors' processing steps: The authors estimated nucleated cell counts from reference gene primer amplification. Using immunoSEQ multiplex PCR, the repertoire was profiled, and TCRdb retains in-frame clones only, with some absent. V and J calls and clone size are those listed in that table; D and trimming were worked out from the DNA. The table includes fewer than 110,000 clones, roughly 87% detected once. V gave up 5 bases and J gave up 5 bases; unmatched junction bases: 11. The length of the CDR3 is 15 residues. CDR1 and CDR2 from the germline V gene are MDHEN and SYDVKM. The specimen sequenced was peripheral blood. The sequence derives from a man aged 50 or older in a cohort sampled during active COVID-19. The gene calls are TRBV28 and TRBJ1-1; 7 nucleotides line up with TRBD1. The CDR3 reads CASSLRNRGRTEAFF. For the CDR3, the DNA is TGTGCCAGCAGTCTCCGGAACAGGGGAAGGACTGAAGCTTTCTTT.